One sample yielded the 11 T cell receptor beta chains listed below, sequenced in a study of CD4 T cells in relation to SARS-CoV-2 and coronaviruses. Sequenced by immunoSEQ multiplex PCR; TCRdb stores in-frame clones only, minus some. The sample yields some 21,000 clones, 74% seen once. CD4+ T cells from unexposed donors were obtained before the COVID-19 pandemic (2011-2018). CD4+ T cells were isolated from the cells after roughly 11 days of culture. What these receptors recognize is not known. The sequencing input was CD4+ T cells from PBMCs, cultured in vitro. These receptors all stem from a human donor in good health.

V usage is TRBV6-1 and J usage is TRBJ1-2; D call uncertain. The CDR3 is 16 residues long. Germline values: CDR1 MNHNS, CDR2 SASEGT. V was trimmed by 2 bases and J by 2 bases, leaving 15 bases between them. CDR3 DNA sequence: TGTGCCAGCAGTGAAACTACCGCAACAGTAAACTATGGCTACACCTTC. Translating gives CASSETTATVNYGYTF.

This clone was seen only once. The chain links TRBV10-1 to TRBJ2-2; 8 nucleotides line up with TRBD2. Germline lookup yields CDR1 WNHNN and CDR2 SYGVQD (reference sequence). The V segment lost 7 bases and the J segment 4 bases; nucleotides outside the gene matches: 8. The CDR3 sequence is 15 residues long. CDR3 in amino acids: CASILLSGGTGELFF. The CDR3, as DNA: TGCGCCAGCATCCTGTTGAGCGGGGGCACCGGGGAGCTGTTTTTT.

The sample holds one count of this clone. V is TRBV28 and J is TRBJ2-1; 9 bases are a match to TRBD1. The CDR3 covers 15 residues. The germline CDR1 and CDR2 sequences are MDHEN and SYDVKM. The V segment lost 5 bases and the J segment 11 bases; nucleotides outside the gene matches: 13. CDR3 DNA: TGTGCCAGCAGTATCCTCCGGGACAGGGTCAGGAAGCAGTTCTTC. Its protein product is CASSILRDRVRKQFF.

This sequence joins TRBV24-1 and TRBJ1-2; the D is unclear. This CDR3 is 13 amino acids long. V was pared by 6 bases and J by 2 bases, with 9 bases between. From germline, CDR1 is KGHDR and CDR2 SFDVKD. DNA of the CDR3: TGTGCCACCAGTCCCACGGGGAACTATGGCTACACCTTC. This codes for CATSPTGNYGYTF.

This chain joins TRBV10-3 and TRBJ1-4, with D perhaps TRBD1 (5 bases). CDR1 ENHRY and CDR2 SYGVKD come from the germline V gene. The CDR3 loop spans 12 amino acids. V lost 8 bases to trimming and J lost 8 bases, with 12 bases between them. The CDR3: CAISPGGEKLFF. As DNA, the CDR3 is TGTGCCATCTCCCCTGGGGGGGAAAAACTGTTTTTT.

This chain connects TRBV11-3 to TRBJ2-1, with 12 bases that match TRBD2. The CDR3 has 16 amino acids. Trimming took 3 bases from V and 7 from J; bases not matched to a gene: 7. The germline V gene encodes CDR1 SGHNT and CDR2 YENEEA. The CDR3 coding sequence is TGTGCCAGCAGCTTTACACTAGCGGGAGGTCGTAATGAGCAGTTCTTC. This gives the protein CASSFTLAGGRNEQFF.

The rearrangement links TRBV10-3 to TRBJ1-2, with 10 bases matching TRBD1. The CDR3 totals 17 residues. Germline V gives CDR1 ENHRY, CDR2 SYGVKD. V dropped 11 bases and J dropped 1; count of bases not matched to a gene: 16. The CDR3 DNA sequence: TGTGCCTCTGCCGGGACCGGGACAGGGGTCATTAACTATGGCTACACCTTC. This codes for CASAGTGTGVINYGYTF.

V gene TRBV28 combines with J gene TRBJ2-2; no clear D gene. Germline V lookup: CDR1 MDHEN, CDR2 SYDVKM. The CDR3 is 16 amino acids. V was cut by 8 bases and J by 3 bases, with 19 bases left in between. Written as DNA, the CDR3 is TGTGCCAGCGATCCGAATTCGGGCCTATACACCGGGGAGCTGTTTTTT. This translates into CASDPNSGLYTGELFF.

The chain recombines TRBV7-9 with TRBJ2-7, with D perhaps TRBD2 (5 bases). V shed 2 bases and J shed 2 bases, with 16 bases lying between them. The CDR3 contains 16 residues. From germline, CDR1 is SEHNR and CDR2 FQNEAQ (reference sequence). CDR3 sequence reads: CASSLNLRVGTYEQYF. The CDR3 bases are TGTGCCAGCAGCTTAAATTTGCGGGTAGGGACCTACGAGCAGTACTTC.

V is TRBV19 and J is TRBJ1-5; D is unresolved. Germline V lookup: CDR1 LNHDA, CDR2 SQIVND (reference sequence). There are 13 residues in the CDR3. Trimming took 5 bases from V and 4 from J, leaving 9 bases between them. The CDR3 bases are TGTGCCAGTAGTCCAGCAGCTAATCAGCCCCAGCATTTT. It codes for CASSPAANQPQHF.

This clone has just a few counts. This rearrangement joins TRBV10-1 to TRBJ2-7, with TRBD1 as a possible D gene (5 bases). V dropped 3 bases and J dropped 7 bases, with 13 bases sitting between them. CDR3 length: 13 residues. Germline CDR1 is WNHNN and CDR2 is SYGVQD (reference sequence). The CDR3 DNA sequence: TGCGCCAGCAGTGACTGGGCGTCAGGGGAGCAGTACTTC. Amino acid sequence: CASSDWASGEQYF.